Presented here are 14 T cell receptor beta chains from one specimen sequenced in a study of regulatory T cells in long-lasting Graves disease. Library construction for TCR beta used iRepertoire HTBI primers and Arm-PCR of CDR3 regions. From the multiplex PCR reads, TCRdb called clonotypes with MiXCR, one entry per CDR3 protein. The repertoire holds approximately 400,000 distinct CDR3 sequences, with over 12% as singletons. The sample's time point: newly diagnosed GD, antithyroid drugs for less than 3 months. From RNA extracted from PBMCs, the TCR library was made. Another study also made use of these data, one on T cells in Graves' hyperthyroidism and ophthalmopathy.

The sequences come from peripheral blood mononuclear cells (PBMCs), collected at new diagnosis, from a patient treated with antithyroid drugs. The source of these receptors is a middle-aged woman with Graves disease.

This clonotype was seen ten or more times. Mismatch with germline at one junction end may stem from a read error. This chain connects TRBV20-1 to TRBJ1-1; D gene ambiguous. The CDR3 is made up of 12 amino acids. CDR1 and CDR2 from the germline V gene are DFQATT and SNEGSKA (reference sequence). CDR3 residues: CSAGDQNTEAFF. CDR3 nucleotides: TGCAGTGCTGGAGACCAGAACACTGAAGCTTTCTTT.

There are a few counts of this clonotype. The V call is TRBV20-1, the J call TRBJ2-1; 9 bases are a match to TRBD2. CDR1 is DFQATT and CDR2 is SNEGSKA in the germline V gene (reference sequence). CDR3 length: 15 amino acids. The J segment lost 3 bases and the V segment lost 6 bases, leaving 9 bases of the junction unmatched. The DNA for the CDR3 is TGCAGTGCCCCCGGAACTAGCGGGCACTACAATGAGCAGTTCTTC. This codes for CSAPGTSGHYNEQFF.

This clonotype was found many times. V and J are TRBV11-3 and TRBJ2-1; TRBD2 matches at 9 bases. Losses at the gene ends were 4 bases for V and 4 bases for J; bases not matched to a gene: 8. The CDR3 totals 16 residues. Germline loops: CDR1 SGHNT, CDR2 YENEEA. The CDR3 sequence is CASSSRGTSLYNEQFF. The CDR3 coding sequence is TGTGCCAGCAGCTCCCGCGGGACTAGCCTATACAATGAGCAGTTCTTC.

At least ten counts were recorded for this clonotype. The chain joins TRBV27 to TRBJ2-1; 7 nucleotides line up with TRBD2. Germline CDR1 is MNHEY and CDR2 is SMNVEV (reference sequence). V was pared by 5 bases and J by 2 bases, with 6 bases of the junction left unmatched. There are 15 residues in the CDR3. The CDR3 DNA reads TGTGCCAGCAGTCCACGGACTAGAGCCTACAATGAGCAGTTCTTC. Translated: CASSPRTRAYNEQFF.

The CDR3 region is CASSPGPGVNQPQHF. CDR3 DNA: TGTGCCAGCAGCCCGGGCCCCGGGGTCAATCAGCCCCAGCATTTT. V usage is TRBV5-4 and J usage is TRBJ1-5; D remains ambiguous. Trimming left V 4 bases short and J 3 bases short, with 14 bases between. The CDR3 runs 15 residues. Germline V gene lookup returns CDR1 SGHNT and CDR2 YYREEE (reference sequence).

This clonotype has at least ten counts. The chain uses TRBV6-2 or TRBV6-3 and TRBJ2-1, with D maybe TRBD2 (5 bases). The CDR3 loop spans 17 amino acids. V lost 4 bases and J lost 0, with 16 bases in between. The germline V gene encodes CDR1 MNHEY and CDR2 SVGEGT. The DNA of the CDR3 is TGTGCCAGCAGTTCTAATGTTCTGGGGAGCTCCTACAATGAGCAGTTCTTC. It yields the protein CASSSNVLGSSYNEQFF.

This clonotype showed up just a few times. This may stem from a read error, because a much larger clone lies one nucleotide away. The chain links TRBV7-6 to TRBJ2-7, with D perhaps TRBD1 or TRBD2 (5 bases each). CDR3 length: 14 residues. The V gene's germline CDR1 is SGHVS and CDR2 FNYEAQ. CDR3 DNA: TGTGCCAACAGCTTAGATGAGGGACGCTACGAGCAGTACTTC. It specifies CANSLDEGRYEQYF.

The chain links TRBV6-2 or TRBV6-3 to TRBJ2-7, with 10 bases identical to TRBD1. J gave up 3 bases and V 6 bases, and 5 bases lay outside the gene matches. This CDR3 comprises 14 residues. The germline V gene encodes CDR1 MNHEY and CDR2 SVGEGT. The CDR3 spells CASRNRDRGYEQYF. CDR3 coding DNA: TGTGCCAGCAGGAACCGGGACAGGGGCTACGAGCAGTACTTC.

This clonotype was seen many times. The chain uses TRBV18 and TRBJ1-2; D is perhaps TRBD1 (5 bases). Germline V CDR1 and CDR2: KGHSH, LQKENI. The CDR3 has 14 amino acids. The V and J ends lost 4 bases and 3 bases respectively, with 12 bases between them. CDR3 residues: CASSRPGEYYGYTF. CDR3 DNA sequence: TGTGCCAGCTCACGGCCGGGGGAGTACTATGGCTACACCTTC.

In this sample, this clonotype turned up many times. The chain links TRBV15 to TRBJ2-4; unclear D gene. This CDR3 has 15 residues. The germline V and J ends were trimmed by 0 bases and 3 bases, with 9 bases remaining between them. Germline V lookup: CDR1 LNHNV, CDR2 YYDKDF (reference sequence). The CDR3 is CATSRDPKGKNIQYF. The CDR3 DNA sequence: TGTGCCACCAGCAGAGATCCTAAAGGCAAAAACATTCAGTACTTC. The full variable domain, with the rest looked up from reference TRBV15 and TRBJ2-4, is DAMVIQNPRYQVTQFGKPVTLSCSQTLNHNVMYWYQQKSSQAPKLLFHYYDKDFNNEADTPDNFQSRRPNTSFCFLDIRSPGLGDTAMYLCATSRDPKGKNIQYFGAGTRLSVL.

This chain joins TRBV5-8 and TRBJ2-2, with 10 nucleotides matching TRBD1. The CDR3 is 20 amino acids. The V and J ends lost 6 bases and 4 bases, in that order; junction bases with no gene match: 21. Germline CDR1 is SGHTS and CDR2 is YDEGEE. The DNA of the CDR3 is TGTGCCAGCACACAGCTCACCCCAGTCGGGACAGGGGCGATCACCGGGGAGCTGTTTTTT. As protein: CASTQLTPVGTGAITGELFF.

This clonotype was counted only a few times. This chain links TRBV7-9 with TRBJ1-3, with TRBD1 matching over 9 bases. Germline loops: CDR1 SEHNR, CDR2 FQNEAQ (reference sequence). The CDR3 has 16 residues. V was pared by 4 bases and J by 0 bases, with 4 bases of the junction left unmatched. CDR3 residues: CASSYKQGASGNTIYF. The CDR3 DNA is TGTGCCAGCAGCTATAAACAGGGGGCCTCTGGAAACACCATATATTTT.

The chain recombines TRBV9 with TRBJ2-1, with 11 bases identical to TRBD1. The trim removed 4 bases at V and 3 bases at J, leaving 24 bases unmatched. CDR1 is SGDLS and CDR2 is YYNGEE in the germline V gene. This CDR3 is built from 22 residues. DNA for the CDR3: TGTGCCAGCAGCACCCAGAAACCGGGACAGGGGGTTTCGGGAGAAGTCTACAATGAGCAGTTCTTC. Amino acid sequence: CASSTQKPGQGVSGEVYNEQFF.

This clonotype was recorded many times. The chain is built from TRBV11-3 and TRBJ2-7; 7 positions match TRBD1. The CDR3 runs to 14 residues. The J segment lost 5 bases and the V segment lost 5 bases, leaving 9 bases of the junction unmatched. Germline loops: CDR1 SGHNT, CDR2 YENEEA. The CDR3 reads CASSLFRTGNEQYF. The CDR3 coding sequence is TGTGCCAGCAGCCTCTTTCGGACAGGTAACGAGCAGTACTTC. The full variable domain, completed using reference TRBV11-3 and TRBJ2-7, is EAGVVQSPRYKIIEKKQPVAFWCNPISGHNTLYWYLQNLGQGPELLIRYENEEAVDDSQLPKDRFSAERLKGVDSTLKIQPAELGDSAVYLCASSLFRTGNEQYFGPGTRLTVT.